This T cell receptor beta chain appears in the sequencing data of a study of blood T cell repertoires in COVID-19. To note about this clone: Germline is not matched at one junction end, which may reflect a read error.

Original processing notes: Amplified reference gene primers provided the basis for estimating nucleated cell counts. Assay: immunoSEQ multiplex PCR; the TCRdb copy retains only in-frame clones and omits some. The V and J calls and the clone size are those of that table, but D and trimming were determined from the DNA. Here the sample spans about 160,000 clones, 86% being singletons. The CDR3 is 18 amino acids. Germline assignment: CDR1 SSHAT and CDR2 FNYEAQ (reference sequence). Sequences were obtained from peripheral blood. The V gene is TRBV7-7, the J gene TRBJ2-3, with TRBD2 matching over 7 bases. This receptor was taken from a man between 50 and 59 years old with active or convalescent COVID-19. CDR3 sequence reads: CASSPDTTSVYSTDTQYF. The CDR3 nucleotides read TGTGCTAGCAGCCCGGATACTACTAGCGTATATAGCACAGATACGCAGTATTTT.